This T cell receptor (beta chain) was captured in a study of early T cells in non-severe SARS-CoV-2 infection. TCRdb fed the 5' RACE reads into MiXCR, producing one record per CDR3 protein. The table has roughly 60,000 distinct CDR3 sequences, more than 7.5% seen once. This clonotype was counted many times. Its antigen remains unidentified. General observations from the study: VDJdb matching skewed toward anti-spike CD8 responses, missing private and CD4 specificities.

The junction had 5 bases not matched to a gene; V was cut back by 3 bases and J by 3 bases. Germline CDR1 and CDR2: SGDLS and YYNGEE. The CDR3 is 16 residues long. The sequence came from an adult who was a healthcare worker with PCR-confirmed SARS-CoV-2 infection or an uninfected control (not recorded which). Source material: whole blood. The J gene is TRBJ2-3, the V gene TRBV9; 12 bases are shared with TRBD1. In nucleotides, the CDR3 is TGTGCCAGCAGCGCTGGGACAGGGGGCAAAACAGATACGCAGTATTTT. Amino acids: CASSAGTGGKTDTQYF.